This T cell receptor beta chain derives from a study of T cell responses to AZD1222 COVID-19 vaccine. Study outcomes and limitations: Repertoires were obtained solely post-peak T cell response. The breadth and depth of Spike-specific TCRs increased once two AZD1222 doses had been given. Dominant CD4 TCR responses targeted spike regions 160-218 and 743-854. Most donors were white British and more were female, and clonal diversity was possibly underestimated.

Points on this clone: Its antigen is as yet unknown.

Repertoires were generated with immunoSEQ multiplex PCR, while TCRdb's copy carries only in-frame clones and drops some. Among about 130,000 clones listed, about nine tenths were seen once. This clonotype was sampled from an adult who received the AZD1222 COVID-19 vaccine. This material consisted of peripheral blood, taken 28 days after the second AZD1222 dose.

The CDR3 loop reads CASSIKGADTEAFF. CDR3 DNA: TGCGCCAGCAGTATCAAGGGGGCGGACACTGAAGCTTTCTTT. The V gene is TRBV5-1, the J gene TRBJ1-1, with 7 bases aligning to TRBD1. Germline V gives CDR1 SGHRS, CDR2 YFSETQ. The CDR3 has 14 residues. Trimming cost V 5 bases and J 3 bases; bases outside gene matches: 7.